These 25 T cell receptor beta chains share one sample of origin, sequenced in a study of human T cells and chemical hapten exposure. TCRdb reprocessed the RACE reads with MiXCR, giving one entry per CDR3 protein. The data contain about 260,000 distinct CDR3 sequences, approximately 8.6% of them singletons. Time point defined: pre-sensitization, week 0. Stated treatment: therapeutic diphenylcyclopropenone sensitization with weekly scalp DPC. The sequencing used whole blood, collected in connection with sensitization to the hapten diphenylcyclopropenone (DPC). The receptors were sampled from a woman aged 40 to 55 with alopecia areata. Some clones in this sample may be carry-over from other donors' samples.

V and J are TRBV6-6 and TRBJ2-1; D unclear. CDR1 and CDR2 (germline): MNHNY, SVGAGI (reference sequence). The length of the CDR3 is 10 residues. V was pared by 4 bases and J by 11 bases, with 6 bases between. The CDR3 DNA follows: TGTGCCAGCAGTTGGCCTAAGCAGTTCTTC. This gives the protein CASSWPKQFF.

This chain connects TRBV6-2 or TRBV6-3 to TRBJ2-7, with a possible D match to TRBD1 (5 bases). Germline V gives CDR1 MNHEY, CDR2 SVGEGT. V shed 2 bases and J shed 3 bases, with 23 bases lying between them. There are 18 residues in the CDR3. The CDR3 sequence: CASSYPPQALGPHYEQYF. The CDR3 nucleotides read TGTGCCAGCAGTTACCCCCCACAGGCCTTGGGGCCTCACTACGAGCAGTACTTC.

The CDR3 DNA is TGTGCCAGCAGCGTAGGCGCTAGCGGATCAGATACGCAGTATTTT. Translated: CASSVGASGSDTQYF. The chain couples TRBV9 to TRBJ2-3; TRBD2 agrees at 7 bases. Germline CDR1 is SGDLS and CDR2 is YYNGEE. The CDR3 is 15 residues long. V trimming: 0 bases; J trimming: 4 bases; junction bases outside the gene matches: 5. Together with reference TRBV9 and TRBJ2-3, the CDR3 gives the full variable domain: DSGVTQTPKHLITATGQRVTLRCSPRSGDLSVYWYQQSLDQGLQFLIQYYNGEERAKGNILERFSAQQFPDLHSELNLSSLELGDSALYFCASSVGASGSDTQYFGPGTRLTVL.

This clonotype was seen a few times. The chain couples TRBV4-1 to TRBJ2-3; 10 bases agree with TRBD2. Germline V gives CDR1 MGHRA, CDR2 YSYEKL. The CDR3 runs to 16 residues. Trimming at V came to 4 bases and at J to 0 bases, leaving 4 bases not matched to a gene. The CDR3 nucleotides read TGCGCCAGCAGCCCTGGACTAGCGGCTAGCACAGATACGCAGTATTTT. It translates to CASSPGLAASTDTQYF.

This clonotype was detected only a few times. This chain uses TRBV4-1 with TRBJ1-5; 9 bases match TRBD1. The V gene end was trimmed by 6 bases and the J gene end by 3 bases; junction bases not matched to a gene: 6. This CDR3 region has 15 residues. CDR1 and CDR2 (germline): MGHRA, YSYEKL. The CDR3 region is CASSYTGGPNQPQHF. The CDR3 DNA is TGCGCCAGCAGTTACACAGGGGGCCCCAATCAGCCCCAGCATTTT.

Only a few counts were recorded for this clonotype. The chain couples TRBV7-2 to TRBJ2-4, with D maybe TRBD1 (5 bases). This CDR3 region has 14 residues. Germline V lookup: CDR1 SGHTA, CDR2 FQGNSA. V was cut by 2 bases and J by 2 bases, with 7 bases left in between. The chain's CDR3 is CASSLQGTKNIQYF. The DNA for the CDR3 is TGTGCCAGCAGCTTACAGGGTACCAAAAACATTCAGTACTTC.

This clonotype was picked up many times. The genes are TRBV27 and TRBJ1-4, with D possibly being TRBD1 (5 bases). This CDR3 region has 15 residues. The V gene lost 1 base and the J gene lost 5 bases, with 11 bases spanning the gap. Germline loops: CDR1 MNHEY, CDR2 SMNVEV (reference sequence). CDR3 sequence: CASSLFGAENEKLFF. CDR3 nucleotides: TGTGCCAGCAGTTTATTCGGGGCCGAGAATGAAAAACTGTTTTTT. The whole variable domain, filled in from reference TRBV27 and TRBJ1-4, reads EAQVTQNPRYLITVTGKKLTVTCSQNMNHEYMSWYRQDPGLGLRQIYYSMNVEVTDKGDVPEGYKVSRKEKRNFPLILESPSPNQTSLYFCASSLFGAENEKLFFGSGTQLSVL.

This clonotype has at least ten counts. This chain links TRBV7-2 with TRBJ2-6, with D perhaps TRBD1 or TRBD2 (5 bases each). V was pared by 8 bases and J by 1 base, with 12 bases between. The CDR3 extends over 15 amino acids. The germline CDR1 and CDR2 sequences are SGHTA and FQGNSA. The CDR3 coding sequence is TGTGCCAGCGCCGTGGGACGGTCTGGGGCCAACGTCCTGACTTTC. Its translation is CASAVGRSGANVLTF.

The V call is TRBV28, the J call TRBJ2-4; TRBD1 aligns across 9 bases. The ends lost 5 bases at V and 8 bases at J; junction bases unmatched: 4. Germline lookup yields CDR1 MDHEN and CDR2 SYDVKM. The CDR3 contains 13 residues. CDR3 protein: CASSVGQGYIQYF. In DNA form, the CDR3 reads TGTGCCAGCAGTGTTGGACAGGGGTACATTCAGTACTTC.

The V gene is TRBV5-1, the J gene TRBJ2-3; D not certain. The germline V gene encodes CDR1 SGHRS and CDR2 YFSETQ. The V end lost 4 bases, the J end lost 2 bases, and 11 bases lay between the germline ends. The CDR3 runs to 14 residues. The CDR3 here is CASSGLPDTDTQYF. CDR3 nucleotide sequence: TGCGCCAGCAGCGGGCTACCAGACACAGATACGCAGTATTTT.

CDR3 amino acids: CASSGDYYYNEQFF. In DNA form, the CDR3 reads TGTGCCAGCAGCGGGGACTACTACTACAATGAGCAGTTCTTC. The chain joins TRBV7-2 to TRBJ2-1; the match to TRBD2 covers 7 bases. This CDR3 comprises 14 residues. The germline gives CDR1 SGHTA, CDR2 FQGNSA. V was pared by 5 bases and J by 3 bases, with 4 bases of the junction left unmatched.

There are a few counts of this clonotype. The chain carries TRBV20-1 and TRBJ2-6; D uncertain. Germline assignment: CDR1 DFQATT and CDR2 SNEGSKA (reference sequence). CDR3 length equals 12 residues. Trimming left V 3 bases short and J 0 bases short, with 0 bases between. CDR3 DNA sequence: TGCAGTGCTAGCTCTGGGGCCAACGTCCTGACTTTC. Its translation: CSASSGANVLTF.

This clonotype was detected ten times or more. The chain joins TRBV20-1 to TRBJ1-4, with 11 bases fitting TRBD1. Germline trimming cut 5 bases from V and 8 bases from J; bases unmatched to any gene: 10. CDR3 length equals 15 residues. Germline CDR1 DFQATT, CDR2 SNEGSKA (reference sequence). In DNA, the CDR3 is TGCAGTGCTCAGACCGGGACAGGGGGAAAGGAAAAACTGTTTTTT. This gives the protein CSAQTGTGGKEKLFF.

DNA of the CDR3: TGTGCCAGCAGCTTATTCCTGAAGGCAGATACGCAGTATTTT. Its translation: CASSLFLKADTQYF. The chain uses TRBV7-9 and TRBJ2-3; D is unresolved. The CDR3 is made up of 14 amino acids. Germline assignment: CDR1 SEHNR and CDR2 FQNEAQ (reference sequence). Trimming took off 2 bases at V and 4 bases at J, with 10 bases between the two ends.

The CDR3 reads CASSSLTAAGGQETQYF. The DNA for the CDR3 is TGTGCCAGCAGTAGCCTGACCGCGGCAGGGGGGCAAGAGACCCAGTACTTC. The V gene is TRBV6-5, the J gene TRBJ2-5; a possible D gene is TRBD1 (7 bases). The germline V and J ends were trimmed by 5 bases and 2 bases, with 21 bases remaining between them. The CDR3 extends over 17 amino acids. CDR1 is MNHEY, CDR2 SVGAGI, per germline.

The chain couples TRBV2 to TRBJ1-1; unclear D gene. The CDR3 runs to 12 residues. The V and J ends lost 5 bases and 8 bases respectively, with 12 bases between them. Per germline, CDR1 SNHLY and CDR2 FYNNEI. CDR3 in DNA: TGTGCCAGCAGTACCCGTAGGGAGGAAGCTTTCTTT. Its translation is CASSTRREEAFF.

In this sample, this clonotype turned up a few times. CDR3: CSAYQVPGQGTSGTEAFF. CDR3 coding DNA: TGCAGTGCTTATCAAGTCCCGGGACAGGGGACTTCGGGCACTGAAGCTTTCTTT. V is TRBV20-1 and J is TRBJ1-1, with 10 bases identical to TRBD1. Germline assignment: CDR1 DFQATT and CDR2 SNEGSKA (reference sequence). This CDR3 has 18 amino acids. J lost 4 bases, V lost 5 bases, and 19 bases had no gene match.

The rearrangement uses TRBV7-9 and TRBJ2-7; D might be TRBD1 or TRBD2, each matching 5 bases. This CDR3 is built from 13 residues. Germline V gene data show CDR1 as SEHNR and CDR2 as FQNEAQ (reference sequence). The V end was cut by 2 bases, the J end by 6 bases, with 11 bases between. The CDR3 DNA sequence: TGTGCCAGCAGCTTAAGAGGGGTCGTCGAGCAGTACTTC. Protein: CASSLRGVVEQYF.

The rearrangement uses TRBV5-6 and TRBJ2-7; 9 bases agree with TRBD2. The DNA end lines up better with TRBJ2-1; the J call may be wrong. The CDR3 spans 14 residues. Germline V gene data show CDR1 as SGHDT and CDR2 as YYEEEE. The CDR3 region has the DNA TGTGCCAGCAGCCTGACTAGCGGTGCCTACGAGCAGTTCTTC. Its translation: CASSLTSGAYEQFF.

This clonotype has a count of ten or more. The J gene is TRBJ1-1, the V gene TRBV6-5; D remains ambiguous. The CDR3 extends over 13 amino acids. With 5 bases removed from V and 2 bases from J, the gap between germline ends came to 9 bases. The germline V gene has CDR1 MNHEY and CDR2 SVGAGI. The CDR3 coding sequence is TGTGCCAGCAGTCTCCAGAGAAACACTGAAGCTTTCTTT. It yields the protein CASSLQRNTEAFF.

Here the CDR3 reads CASSLAGTGGWQQYF. The CDR3 nucleotides read TGCGCCAGCAGCTTGGCCGGGACAGGCGGTTGGCAGCAGTACTTC. The rearrangement joins TRBV5-1 to TRBJ2-7; 8 positions match TRBD1. The CDR3 covers 15 residues. V lost 0 bases to trimming and J lost 8 bases; unmatched junction nucleotides: 10. Germline V gene sequence: CDR1 SGHRS, CDR2 YFSETQ.

The chain joins TRBV4-2 to TRBJ2-3; tentative D call: TRBD2 (5 bases). V gave up 2 bases and J gave up 0 bases, with 12 bases separating them. This CDR3 contains 16 residues. The germline CDR1 and CDR2 sequences are LGHNA and YNFKEQ. In DNA, the CDR3 is TGTGCCAGCAGCCAAACAACTAGTACTAGCACAGATACGCAGTATTTT. It encodes CASSQTTSTSTDTQYF.

This clonotype has a handful of counts. The V and J genes are TRBV6-1 and TRBJ2-2; 12 bases match TRBD2. This CDR3 comprises 16 residues. Germline-derived CDR1 and CDR2 are MNHNS and SASEGT. V was pared by 4 bases and J by 2 bases, with 2 bases of the junction left unmatched. The CDR3 loop is CASSVTSGGNTGELFF. The CDR3 DNA is TGTGCCAGCAGTGTGACTAGCGGGGGAAACACCGGGGAGCTGTTTTTT.

This clonotype has just a few counts. The chain combines TRBV7-9 with TRBJ2-1; D gene ambiguous. The CDR3 is 12 residues long. CDR1 SEHNR and CDR2 FQNEAQ come from the germline V gene (reference sequence). Trimming left V 6 bases short and J 2 bases short, with 5 bases between. The CDR3 protein is CASRVTYNEQFF. The CDR3 DNA reads TGTGCCAGCAGAGTGACCTACAATGAGCAGTTCTTC.

This chain connects TRBV19 to TRBJ1-5; D remains unclear. CDR3 length equals 15 residues. Trimming pared 8 bases from V and 0 bases from J, leaving 14 bases between. The germline V gene has CDR1 LNHDA and CDR2 SQIVND (reference sequence). CDR3 sequence (DNA): TGTGCCAGTCTATACGGGATAAATAGCAATCAGCCCCAGCATTTT. Its protein product is CASLYGINSNQPQHF.